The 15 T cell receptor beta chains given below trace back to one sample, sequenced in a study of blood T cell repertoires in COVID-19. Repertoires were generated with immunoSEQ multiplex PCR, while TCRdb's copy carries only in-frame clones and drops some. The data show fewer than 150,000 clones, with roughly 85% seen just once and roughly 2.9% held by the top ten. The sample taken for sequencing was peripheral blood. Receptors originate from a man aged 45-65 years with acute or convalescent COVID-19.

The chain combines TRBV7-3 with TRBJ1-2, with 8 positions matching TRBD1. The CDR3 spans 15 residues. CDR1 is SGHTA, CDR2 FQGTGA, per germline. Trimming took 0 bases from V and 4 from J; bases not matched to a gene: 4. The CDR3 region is CASSLTPQGVYGYTF. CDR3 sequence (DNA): TGTGCCAGCAGCTTAACCCCACAGGGGGTCTATGGCTACACCTTC. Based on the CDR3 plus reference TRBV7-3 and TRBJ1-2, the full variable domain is GAGVSQTPSNKVTEKGKYVELRCDPISGHTALYWYRQSLGQGPEFLIYFQGTGAADDSGLPNDRFFAVRPEGSVSTLKIQRTERGDSAVYLCASSLTPQGVYGYTFGSGTRLTVV.

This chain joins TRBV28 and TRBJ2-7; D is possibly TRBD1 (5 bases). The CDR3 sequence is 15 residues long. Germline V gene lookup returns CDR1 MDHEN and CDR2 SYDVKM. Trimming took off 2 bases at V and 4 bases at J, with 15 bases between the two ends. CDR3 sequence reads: CASSLESPDIYEQYF. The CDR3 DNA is TGTGCCAGCAGTTTAGAGTCCCCGGACATTTACGAGCAGTACTTC.

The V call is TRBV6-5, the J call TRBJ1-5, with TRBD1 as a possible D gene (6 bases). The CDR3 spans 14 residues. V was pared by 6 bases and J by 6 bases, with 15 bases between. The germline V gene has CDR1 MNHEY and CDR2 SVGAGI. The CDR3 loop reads CASRSPGGGQPQHF. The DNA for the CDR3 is TGTGCCAGCAGGTCCCCGGGGGGCGGTCAGCCCCAGCATTTT.

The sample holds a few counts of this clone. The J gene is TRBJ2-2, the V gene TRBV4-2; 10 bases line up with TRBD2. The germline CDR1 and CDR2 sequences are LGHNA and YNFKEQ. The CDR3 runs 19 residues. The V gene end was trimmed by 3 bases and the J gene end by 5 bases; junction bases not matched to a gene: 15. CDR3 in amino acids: CASSHAIAGGSEGTGELFF. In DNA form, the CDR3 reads TGTGCCAGCAGCCATGCCATAGCGGGGGGCAGCGAAGGGACCGGGGAGCTGTTTTTT.

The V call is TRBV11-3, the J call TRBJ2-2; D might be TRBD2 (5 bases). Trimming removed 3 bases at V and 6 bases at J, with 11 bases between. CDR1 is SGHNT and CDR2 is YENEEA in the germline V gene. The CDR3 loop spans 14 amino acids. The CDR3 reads CASSFRPGSGELFF. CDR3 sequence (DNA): TGTGCCAGCAGCTTCCGGCCGGGGTCCGGGGAGCTGTTTTTT.

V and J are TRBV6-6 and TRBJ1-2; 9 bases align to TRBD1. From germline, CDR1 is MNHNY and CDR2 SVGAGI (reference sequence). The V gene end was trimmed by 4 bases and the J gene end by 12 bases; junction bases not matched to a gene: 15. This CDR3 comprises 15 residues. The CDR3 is CASSFPTMGQGRNTF. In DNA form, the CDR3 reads TGTGCCAGCAGTTTCCCCACAATGGGACAGGGCCGCAACACCTTC.

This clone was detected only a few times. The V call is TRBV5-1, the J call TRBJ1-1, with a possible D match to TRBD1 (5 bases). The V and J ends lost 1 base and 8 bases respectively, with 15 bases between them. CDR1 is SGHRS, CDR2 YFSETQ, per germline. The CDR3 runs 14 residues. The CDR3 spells CASSLSGNTEEAFF. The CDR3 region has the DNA TGCGCCAGCAGCTTGTCAGGGAACACTGAGGAAGCTTTCTTT.

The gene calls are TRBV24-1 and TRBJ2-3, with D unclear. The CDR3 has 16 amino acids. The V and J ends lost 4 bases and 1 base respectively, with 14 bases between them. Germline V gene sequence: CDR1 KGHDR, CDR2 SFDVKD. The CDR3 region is CATSDLPVVGTDTQYF. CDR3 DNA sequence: TGTGCCACCAGTGACTTACCAGTCGTGGGCACAGATACGCAGTATTTT.

CDR3 nucleotide sequence: TGTGCCAGCAGCCAAGATCAGGGTGTCAATTCACCCCTCCACTTT. It yields the protein CASSQDQGVNSPLHF. The chain is built from TRBV4-2 and TRBJ1-6, with D possibly matching TRBD1 (5 bases). V lost 0 bases to trimming and J lost 7 bases, with 10 bases between them. CDR1 and CDR2 (germline): LGHNA, YNFKEQ. The CDR3 totals 15 residues.

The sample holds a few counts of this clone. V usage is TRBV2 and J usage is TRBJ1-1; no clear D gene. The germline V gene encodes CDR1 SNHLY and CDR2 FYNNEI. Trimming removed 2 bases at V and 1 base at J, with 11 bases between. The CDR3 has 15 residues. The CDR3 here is CASSEMRAQNTEAFF. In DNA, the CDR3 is TGTGCCAGCAGTGAAATGAGGGCACAGAACACTGAAGCTTTCTTT.

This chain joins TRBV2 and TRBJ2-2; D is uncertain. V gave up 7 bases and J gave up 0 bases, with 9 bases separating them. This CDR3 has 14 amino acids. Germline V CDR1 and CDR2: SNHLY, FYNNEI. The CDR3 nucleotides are TGTGCCAGCATAAATAGTCCGAACACCGGGGAGCTGTTTTTT. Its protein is CASINSPNTGELFF.

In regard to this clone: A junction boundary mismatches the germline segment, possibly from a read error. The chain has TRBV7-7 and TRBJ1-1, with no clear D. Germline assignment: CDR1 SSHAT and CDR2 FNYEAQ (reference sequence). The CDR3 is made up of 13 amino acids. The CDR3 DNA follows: TGTGCTAGCAGCTTCGACTCTAACACTGAAGCTTTCTTT. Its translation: CASSFDSNTEAFF. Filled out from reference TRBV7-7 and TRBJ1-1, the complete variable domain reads GAGVSQSPRYKVTKRGQDVTLRCDPISSHATLYWYQQALGQGPEFLTYFNYEAQPDKSGLPSDRFSAERPEGSISTLTIQRTEQRDSAMYRCASSFDSNTEAFFGQGTRLTVV.

The CDR3 spells CASSLELASLGGELFF. The CDR3 DNA sequence: TGCGCCAGCAGCTTGGAGCTAGCCTCCTTGGGAGGGGAGCTGTTTTTT. This sequence joins TRBV5-1 and TRBJ2-2; maybe TRBD2 (5 bases). The CDR3 is made up of 16 amino acids. V shed 0 bases and J shed 8 bases, with 17 bases lying between them. CDR1 and CDR2 from the germline V gene are SGHRS and YFSETQ.

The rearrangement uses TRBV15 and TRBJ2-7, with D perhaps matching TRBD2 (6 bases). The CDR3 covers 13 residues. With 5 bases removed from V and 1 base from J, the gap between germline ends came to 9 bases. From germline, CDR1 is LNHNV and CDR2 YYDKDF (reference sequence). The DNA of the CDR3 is TGTGCCACCAGCGATCGGGAGTCCTACGAGCAGTACTTC. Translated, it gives CATSDRESYEQYF.

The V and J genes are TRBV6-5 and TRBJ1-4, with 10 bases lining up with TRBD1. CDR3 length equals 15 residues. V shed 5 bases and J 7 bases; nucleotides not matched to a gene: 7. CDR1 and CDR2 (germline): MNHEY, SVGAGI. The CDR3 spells CASSRDRGWGEKLFF. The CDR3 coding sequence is TGTGCCAGCAGTCGGGACAGGGGATGGGGTGAAAAACTGTTTTTT.